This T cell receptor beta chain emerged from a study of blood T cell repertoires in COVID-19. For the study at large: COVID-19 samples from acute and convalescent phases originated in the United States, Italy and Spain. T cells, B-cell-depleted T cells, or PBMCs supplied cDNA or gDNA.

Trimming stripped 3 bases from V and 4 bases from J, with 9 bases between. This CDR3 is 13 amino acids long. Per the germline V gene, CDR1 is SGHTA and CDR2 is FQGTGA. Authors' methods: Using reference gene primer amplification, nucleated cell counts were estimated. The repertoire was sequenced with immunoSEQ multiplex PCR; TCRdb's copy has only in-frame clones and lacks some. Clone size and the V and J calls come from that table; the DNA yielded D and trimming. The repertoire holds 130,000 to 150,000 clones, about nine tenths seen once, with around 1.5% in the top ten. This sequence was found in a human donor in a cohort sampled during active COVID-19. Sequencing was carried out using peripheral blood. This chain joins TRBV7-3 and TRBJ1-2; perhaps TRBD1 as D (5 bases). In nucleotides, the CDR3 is TGTGCCAGCAGCTTGACAGACGGCTATGGCTACACCTTC. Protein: CASSLTDGYGYTF.